What follows are 24 T cell receptor beta chains derived from one specimen sequenced in a study of T cells in Graves' hyperthyroidism and ophthalmopathy. TCR beta CDR3 regions were amplified from RNA. In the first-round RT-PCR of the TCR CDR3, the HTBI primer set was used. TCRdb called the multiplex PCR reads again in MiXCR, with one record for every CDR3 protein. Among around 260,000 distinct CDR3 sequences listed, 20% to 25% were seen once. Sequencing input: blood. These receptors were collected from a man aged 40-50 years with Graves' hyperthyroidism that later progressed to Graves' ophthalmopathy.

This clonotype was recorded at least ten times. The rearrangement links TRBV20-1 to TRBJ2-7; 7 bases are a match to TRBD1. V was pared by 4 bases and J by 6 bases, with 6 bases of the junction left unmatched. The germline gives CDR1 DFQATT, CDR2 SNEGSKA (reference sequence). CDR3 length: 12 amino acids. The DNA of the CDR3 is TGCAGTGCTACCAAACAGGGGCCCGAGCAGTACTTC. Translated, it gives CSATKQGPEQYF.

The sample holds many counts of this clonotype. The gene calls are TRBV12-5 and TRBJ1-1; no clear D. Trimming pared 0 bases from V and 1 base from J, leaving 15 bases between. The CDR3 is 17 amino acids. The germline gives CDR1 LGHNT, CDR2 FRNRAP. The CDR3 region is CASGLVPPRRENTEAFF. DNA of the CDR3: TGTGCTAGTGGTTTGGTACCCCCCCGTAGAGAGAACACTGAAGCTTTCTTT.

This clonotype was recorded at least ten times. V is TRBV7-2 and J is TRBJ2-5; no clear D gene. There are 13 residues in the CDR3. Germline V gene data show CDR1 as SGHTA and CDR2 as FQGNSA. V was cut by 7 bases and J by 5 bases, with 14 bases left in between. CDR3 sequence: CASTTTGWETQYF. The CDR3, as DNA: TGTGCCAGCACTACGACTGGGTGGGAGACCCAGTACTTC.

The chain employs TRBV20-1 and TRBJ1-1; the D is unclear. Germline values: CDR1 DFQATT, CDR2 SNEGSKA (reference sequence). CDR3 length: 13 residues. The V end lost 6 bases, the J end lost 6 bases, and 17 bases lay between the germline ends. CDR3 bases: TGCAGTGCCTGGAAGGCCCCGAGTCCTGAAGCTTTCTTT. It yields the protein CSAWKAPSPEAFF.

This clonotype was seen ten or more times. This chain connects TRBV24-1 to TRBJ2-2; TRBD2 matches at 8 bases. Germline CDR1 is KGHDR and CDR2 is SFDVKD. The CDR3 is made up of 16 amino acids. After removal of 7 bases from V and 0 bases from J, the junction contained 6 bases not matched to a gene. In DNA, the CDR3 is TGTGCCACCAGCGCCCCGGGGGGGACGAACACCGGGGAGCTGTTTTTT. Its protein product is CATSAPGGTNTGELFF.

This clonotype was seen repeatedly, ten times or more. The J gene is TRBJ2-6, the V gene TRBV3-1; D unresolved. This CDR3 is built from 15 residues. CDR1 and CDR2 (germline): LGHDT, YNNKEL (reference sequence). V was cut by 4 bases and J by 2 bases, with 9 bases left in between. The CDR3 coding sequence is TGTGCCAGCAGCCGTGGTTCCGCTGGGGCCAACGTCCTGACTTTC. It encodes CASSRGSAGANVLTF.

This clonotype was picked up many times. J is TRBJ2-2 and V is TRBV19; D may be TRBD1 (6 bases). There are 15 residues in the CDR3. Germline values: CDR1 LNHDA, CDR2 SQIVND (reference sequence). The V end was cut by 3 bases, the J end by 5 bases, with 13 bases between. The CDR3 loop is CASSISGQPTGELFF. CDR3 DNA sequence: TGTGCCAGTAGTATTTCAGGACAGCCTACCGGGGAGCTGTTTTTT.

The sample holds many counts of this clonotype. The rearrangement joins TRBV27 to TRBJ1-1; D is unresolved. The CDR3 sequence is 13 residues long. V lost 3 bases to trimming and J lost 1 base, with 6 bases between them. Germline CDR1 and CDR2: MNHEY and SMNVEV (reference sequence). The CDR3 sequence is CASSFSQNTEAFF. As DNA, the CDR3 is TGTGCCAGCAGTTTCTCCCAGAACACTGAAGCTTTCTTT.

This clonotype was seen ten or more times. This rearrangement joins TRBV18 to TRBJ2-5; no clear D. V was shortened by 5 bases and J by 5 bases, with 18 bases between the two germline ends. The CDR3 extends over 15 amino acids. Germline V gene lookup returns CDR1 KGHSH and CDR2 LQKENI. CDR3: CASSSDTQPRETQYF. In nucleotides, the CDR3 is TGTGCCAGCTCATCCGACACCCAACCCCGCGAGACCCAGTACTTC.

This clonotype was seen ten or more times. V usage is TRBV6-2 or TRBV6-3 and J usage is TRBJ2-6; TRBD1 aligns across 7 bases. Germline V gene data show CDR1 as MNHEY and CDR2 as SVGEGT. V gave up 6 bases and J gave up 4 bases; unmatched junction bases: 3. The CDR3 contains 14 residues. This CDR3 is CASRLRGGANVLTF. Written as DNA, the CDR3 is TGTGCCAGCAGGCTCAGGGGGGGGGCCAACGTCCTGACTTTC.

This clonotype has at least ten counts. CDR3 sequence (DNA): TGCAGTGCTAGAGGGGGTGGGGGATATGAAGCTTTCTTT. Its translation: CSARGGGGYEAFF. The V and J genes are TRBV20-1 and TRBJ1-1, with a tentative D call TRBD1 (5 bases). V gave up 1 base and J gave up 7 bases, with 13 bases separating them. The CDR3 contains 13 residues. Germline V gives CDR1 DFQATT, CDR2 SNEGSKA (reference sequence).

The rearrangement uses TRBV15 and TRBJ2-7; 12 bases match TRBD2. The length of the CDR3 is 15 residues. From germline, CDR1 is LNHNV and CDR2 YYDKDF (reference sequence). Trimming at V came to 3 bases and at J to 3 bases, leaving 3 bases not matched to a gene. In nucleotides, the CDR3 is TGTGCCACCAGCAGCGGACTAGCGGGAAACTACGAGCAGTACTTC. The encoded protein is CATSSGLAGNYEQYF.

CDR3 DNA: TGTGCCAGCAGCGATGGGGGGGTGAATGGCTACACCTTC. The encoded protein is CASSDGGVNGYTF. The rearrangement links TRBV6-4 to TRBJ1-2; D may be TRBD1 (5 bases). This CDR3 spans 13 amino acids. Per germline, CDR1 MRHNA and CDR2 SNTAGT. V dropped 6 bases and J dropped 6 bases, with 14 bases sitting between them.

This clonotype was observed many times. V usage is TRBV20-1 and J usage is TRBJ2-7, with a possible D match to TRBD2 (6 bases). Germline V gene lookup returns CDR1 DFQATT and CDR2 SNEGSKA (reference sequence). The germline V and J ends were trimmed by 0 bases and 0 bases, with 15 bases remaining between them. The CDR3 is made up of 16 amino acids. This CDR3 reads CSARDGGAESSYEQYF. CDR3 nucleotides: TGCAGTGCTAGAGATGGAGGGGCCGAGAGCTCCTACGAGCAGTACTTC.

The chain employs TRBV12-3 or TRBV12-4 and TRBJ1-5; D is uncertain. The CDR3 contains 14 residues. The V end was cut by 2 bases, the J end by 2 bases, with 7 bases between. CDR3 residues: CASSLMRGNQPQHF. The CDR3 region has the DNA TGTGCCAGCAGTTTAATGAGAGGCAATCAGCCCCAGCATTTT.

This chain's CDR3 is CAWKAARRGGYTF. DNA of the CDR3: TGTGCCTGGAAGGCAGCGAGAAGGGGCGGCTACACCTTC. J is TRBJ1-2 and V is TRBV30, with D tentatively TRBD1 (5 bases). Germline V gene lookup returns CDR1 GTSNPN and CDR2 SVGIG (reference sequence). The CDR3 extends over 13 amino acids. Trimming took off 4 bases at V and 8 bases at J, with 17 bases between the two ends. The whole variable domain, remainder taken from reference TRBV30 and TRBJ1-2, is SQTIHQWPATLVQPVGSPLSLECTVEGTSNPNLYWYRQAAGRGLQLLFYSVGIGQISSEVPQNLSASRPQDRQFILSSKKLLLSDSGFYLCAWKAARRGGYTFGSGTRLTVV.

This clonotype was recorded many times. The genes are TRBV28 and TRBJ2-2; no definite D call. V dropped 6 bases and J dropped 0 bases, with 8 bases sitting between them. This CDR3 is built from 14 residues. Per germline, CDR1 MDHEN and CDR2 SYDVKM. CDR3 protein: CASRTQPNTGELFF. In DNA form, the CDR3 reads TGTGCCAGCAGAACCCAGCCGAACACCGGGGAGCTGTTTTTT.

This clonotype was detected many times. The chain joins TRBV24-1 to TRBJ2-3; no definite D call. Trimming removed 9 bases at V and 6 bases at J, with 9 bases between. Germline values: CDR1 KGHDR, CDR2 SFDVKD. The CDR3 loop spans 11 amino acids. CDR3 sequence: CATRVSDTQYF. The CDR3 nucleotides read TGTGCCACCCGGGTAAGTGATACGCAGTATTTT.

This clonotype showed up many times. The chain is built from TRBV2 and TRBJ2-7; maybe TRBD1 (5 bases). Germline loops: CDR1 SNHLY, CDR2 FYNNEI. Trimming pared 3 bases from V and 0 bases from J, leaving 12 bases between. The CDR3 extends over 15 amino acids. CDR3 DNA: TGTGCCAGCAGTGACCCAGACAGAGTCTCCTACGAGCAGTACTTC. Translating it yields CASSDPDRVSYEQYF. The complete variable domain, with remaining parts taken from reference TRBV2 and TRBJ2-7, reads EPEVTQTPSHQVTQMGQEVILRCVPISNHLYFYWYRQILGQKVEFLVSFYNNEISEKSEIFDDQFSVERPDGSNFTLKIRSTKLEDSAMYFCASSDPDRVSYEQYFGPGTRLTVT.

This clonotype was detected ten times or more. The chain links TRBV29-1 to TRBJ2-4, with 8 positions matching TRBD2. With V trimmed by 7 bases and J by 0 bases, 5 bases remained unmatched. CDR1 is SQVTM, CDR2 ANQGSEA, per germline. The CDR3 has 14 residues. The CDR3: CSAVAGRAKNIQYF. CDR3 sequence (DNA): TGCAGCGCCGTAGCGGGACGAGCCAAAAACATTCAGTACTTC. Drawing the rest from reference TRBV29-1 and TRBJ2-4, the complete variable domain is SAVISQKPSRDICQRGTSLTIQCQVDSQVTMMFWYRQQPGQSLTLIATANQGSEATYESGFVIDKFPISRPNLTFSTLTVSNMSPEDSSIYLCSAVAGRAKNIQYFGAGTRLSVL.

The sample holds many counts of this clonotype. This chain uses TRBV6-5 with TRBJ2-7, with D perhaps TRBD2 (5 bases). Trimming took 2 bases from V and 3 from J, leaving 14 bases between them. The CDR3 has 15 amino acids. Germline CDR1 reads MNHEY; CDR2 reads SVGAGI. The CDR3 sequence: CASSYGSGGLYEQYF. As DNA, the CDR3 is TGTGCCAGCAGTTACGGTTCGGGTGGACTCTACGAGCAGTACTTC.

This clonotype came up many times. The J gene is TRBJ1-5, the V gene TRBV14; 7 nucleotides align to TRBD1. Looked up from germline, CDR1 is SGHDN and CDR2 is FVKESK. Trimming at V came to 2 bases and at J to 6 bases, leaving 7 bases not matched to a gene. The CDR3 is 15 residues long. This CDR3 reads CASSQTTGRPQPQHF. The CDR3 nucleotides are TGTGCCAGCAGCCAAACGACAGGGCGCCCTCAGCCCCAGCATTTT.

This clonotype was picked up many times. The J gene is TRBJ2-2, the V gene TRBV4-1; D perhaps matches TRBD1 (6 bases). Germline values: CDR1 MGHRA, CDR2 YSYEKL. This CDR3 has 18 residues. V lost 0 bases and J lost 6, with 20 bases in between. The CDR3: CASSQDAANRVISGELFF. DNA for the CDR3: TGCGCCAGCAGCCAAGACGCCGCCAACAGGGTAATCTCCGGGGAGCTGTTTTTT.

This chain links TRBV11-2 with TRBJ2-5; D is unresolved. Germline values: CDR1 SGHAT, CDR2 FQNNGV. This CDR3 contains 15 residues. V lost 5 bases and J lost 3, with 16 bases in between. The CDR3 DNA is TGTGCCAGCAGCGCCCCACACACAGTAAAAGAGACCCAGTACTTC. It translates to CASSAPHTVKETQYF.